The 20 T cell receptor beta chains reported below all come from one sample, sequenced in a study of CD8+ T cells in alopecia areata. RNA was isolated and reverse transcribed to cDNA, the sequencing template. Only in-frame clones appear in the TCRdb table, and some are missing; sequencing was by immunoSEQ multiplex PCR. The table includes almost 250,000 clones, roughly two thirds detected once. The input for sequencing was CD4+ T cells sorted from blood, taken at week 0. Receptors were obtained from a human donor with alopecia areata.

This clone was seen once. The chain has TRBV29-1 and TRBJ1-5; the match to TRBD1 covers 8 bases. The germline CDR1 and CDR2 sequences are SQVTM and ANQGSEA. The CDR3 has 12 amino acids. CDR3 DNA: TGCAGAGCGGACAGGGCCTATCAGCCCCAGCATTTT. Translating gives CRADRAYQPQHF.

This clone was picked up a small number of times. This chain joins TRBV15 and TRBJ1-6; TRBD1 matches at 8 bases. The germline V gene encodes CDR1 LNHNV and CDR2 YYDKDF (reference sequence). This CDR3 has 17 amino acids. The V and J ends lost 0 bases and 7 bases, in that order; junction bases with no gene match: 8. CDR3 sequence reads: CATSRDPGQVVNSPLHF. In DNA, the CDR3 is TGTGCCACCAGCAGAGATCCGGGACAGGTTGTGAATTCACCCCTCCACTTT.

The V and J genes are TRBV25-1 and TRBJ1-2; 7 bases line up with TRBD1. The CDR3 totals 15 residues. Germline loops: CDR1 MGHDK, CDR2 SYGVNS. Trimming at V came to 4 bases and at J to 3 bases, leaving 8 bases not matched to a gene. As DNA, the CDR3 is TGTGCCAGCAGTGGGGACAGACTCCTAGACTATGGCTACACCTTC. Translation gives CASSGDRLLDYGYTF.

This chain links TRBV29-1 with TRBJ2-3; 9 bases align to TRBD2. The CDR3 totals 15 residues. Germline values: CDR1 SQVTM, CDR2 ANQGSEA. V lost 5 bases, J lost 3 bases, and 9 bases stayed unmatched. The CDR3 sequence is CSVLRLAERTDTQYF. The DNA of the CDR3 is TGCAGCGTTCTGAGACTAGCGGAGAGAACAGATACGCAGTATTTT.

The V and J genes are TRBV6-5 and TRBJ2-7; 7 nucleotides line up with TRBD1. Germline CDR1 is MNHEY and CDR2 is SVGAGI. The trim removed 4 bases at V and 2 bases at J, leaving 5 bases unmatched. There are 14 residues in the CDR3. CDR3 sequence reads: CASSSPTGPYEQYF. DNA for the CDR3: TGTGCCAGCAGTTCCCCGACAGGGCCCTACGAGCAGTACTTC.

This clone was detected only once. This chain connects TRBV30 to TRBJ1-5, with a tentative D call TRBD1 (5 bases). From germline, CDR1 is GTSNPN and CDR2 SVGIG (reference sequence). Trimming removed 1 base at V and 0 bases at J, with 19 bases between. CDR3 length equals 18 residues. The CDR3 DNA reads TGTGCCTGGAGTGGGGGGTCCTTAATTCATCATAGCAATCAGCCCCAGCATTTT. Its translation is CAWSGGSLIHHSNQPQHF.

This CDR3 reads CSVVTALDTQYF. CDR3 DNA: TGCAGCGTTGTAACAGCTCTAGATACGCAGTATTTT. The chain has TRBV29-1 and TRBJ2-3; D unclear. The CDR3 sequence is 12 residues long. The germline V gene encodes CDR1 SQVTM and CDR2 ANQGSEA. Trimming cost V 4 bases and J 5 bases, with 10 bases left between them.

This clone has more than one count but fewer than ten. The chain joins TRBV29-1 to TRBJ2-1; D is perhaps TRBD2 (6 bases). Deletions cut 6 bases from V and 5 bases from J, with 17 bases between. Germline CDR1 is SQVTM and CDR2 is ANQGSEA. CDR3 length equals 14 residues. CDR3 sequence (DNA): TGCAGCGTATCGGGGGTAGTCGTAAACAATGAGCAGTTCTTC. The encoded protein is CSVSGVVVNNEQFF.

This clone showed up just a few times. The chain employs TRBV5-1 and TRBJ2-7; D is ambiguous. In germline, CDR1 is SGHRS, CDR2 YFSETQ. This CDR3 region has 11 residues. Trimming pared 3 bases from V and 0 bases from J, leaving 1 base between. The CDR3 reads CASSSSYEQYF. In DNA form, the CDR3 reads TGCGCCAGCAGCTCCTCCTACGAGCAGTACTTC.

This clone appeared once. The same CDR3 is also encoded by other DNA sequences in this sample. V is TRBV30 and J is TRBJ1-2; no clear D gene. V was shortened by 0 bases and J by 4 bases, with 3 bases between the two germline ends. The CDR3 sequence is 11 residues long. Germline V gives CDR1 GTSNPN, CDR2 SVGIG (reference sequence). This CDR3 reads CAWSVGYGYTF. In nucleotides, the CDR3 is TGTGCCTGGAGTGTTGGCTATGGCTACACCTTC.

In this sample, this clone turned up a few times. The chain couples TRBV15 to TRBJ1-5; unclear D gene. The CDR3 has 13 amino acids. V was trimmed by 5 bases and J by 4 bases, leaving 9 bases between them. CDR1 and CDR2 (germline): LNHNV, YYDKDF (reference sequence). The CDR3 is CATSPGRNQPQHF. CDR3 nucleotide sequence: TGTGCCACCAGCCCCGGGCGAAATCAGCCCCAGCATTTT.

The rearrangement links TRBV7-2 to TRBJ1-2; TRBD1 aligns across 7 bases. This CDR3 is 14 amino acids long. The germline V gene encodes CDR1 SGHTA and CDR2 FQGNSA. The V gene end was trimmed by 4 bases and the J gene end by 1 base; junction bases not matched to a gene: 3. This CDR3 reads CASSSTGINYGYTF. The CDR3 bases are TGTGCCAGCAGCTCGACAGGGATTAACTATGGCTACACCTTC.

There are many counts of this clone. This sequence joins TRBV21-1 and TRBJ1-1; the tabulated D call, TRBD1, remains unverified against the DNA. TRBV21-1 corresponds to a pseudogene. CDR3 size: 12 residues. The CDR3 coding sequence is TGTGCCGGCGGACAGATGAACACTGAAGCTTTCTTT. As protein: CAGGQMNTEAFF.

The rearrangement links TRBV30 to TRBJ2-2; D not resolved. V shed 3 bases and J shed 6 bases, with 5 bases lying between them. CDR3 length equals 11 residues. Germline V gene lookup returns CDR1 GTSNPN and CDR2 SVGIG (reference sequence). CDR3 nucleotide sequence: TGTGCCTGGAGAGGTGCCGGGGAGCTGTTTTTT. Its protein product is CAWRGAGELFF.

This chain links TRBV29-1 with TRBJ2-3, with no clear D. Germline V gives CDR1 SQVTM, CDR2 ANQGSEA. The V gene lost 4 bases and the J gene lost 1 base, with 12 bases spanning the gap. This CDR3 has 14 amino acids. DNA of the CDR3: TGCAGCGTTGGAAGGGCCCTCGGCACAGATACGCAGTATTTT. It translates to CSVGRALGTDTQYF.

This chain joins TRBV9 and TRBJ1-6, with 9 bases aligning to TRBD1. CDR1 is SGDLS, CDR2 YYNGEE, per germline. This CDR3 has 16 residues. J was trimmed by 5 bases and V by 2 bases; bases with no gene match: 5. The CDR3 protein is CASSVMGQGNNSPLHF. DNA of the CDR3: TGTGCCAGCAGCGTTATGGGACAGGGCAATAATTCACCCCTCCACTTT.

CDR3 bases: TGTGCCAGCAGGCCTACGGGACAGGGCTCCTACGAGCAGTACTTC. It encodes CASRPTGQGSYEQYF. The chain employs TRBV2 and TRBJ2-7; 9 bases line up with TRBD1. V trimming: 6 bases; J trimming: 0 bases; junction bases outside the gene matches: 6. The CDR3 is 15 residues long. CDR1 is SNHLY, CDR2 FYNNEI, per germline.

This clone has only a few counts. The V gene is TRBV10-3, the J gene TRBJ2-5; 9 bases fit TRBD1. V dropped 4 bases and J dropped 5; count of bases not matched to a gene: 5. There are 14 residues in the CDR3. Germline loops: CDR1 ENHRY, CDR2 SYGVKD. The DNA of the CDR3 is TGTGCCATCAGTGGGGACAGGGAACGGGAGACCCAGTACTTC. Translated, it gives CAISGDRERETQYF.

J is TRBJ2-5 and V is TRBV15, with 7 bases that match TRBD1. The CDR3 is 15 amino acids. CDR1 is LNHNV, CDR2 YYDKDF, per germline (reference sequence). V gave up 4 bases and J gave up 1 base; unmatched junction bases: 6. The CDR3 region is CATSTGQVGQETQYF. The CDR3 nucleotides read TGTGCCACCAGCACTGGACAGGTGGGCCAAGAGACCCAGTACTTC.

The V call is TRBV30, the J call TRBJ2-7, with D unclear. From germline, CDR1 is GTSNPN and CDR2 SVGIG (reference sequence). V lost 1 base and J lost 4, with 8 bases in between. The CDR3 loop spans 12 amino acids. The CDR3 sequence: CAWSGAFYEQYF. For the CDR3, the DNA is TGTGCCTGGAGTGGTGCTTTTTACGAGCAGTACTTC.